This TCR beta chain stems from a study of human T cells and chemical hapten exposure. TCRdb itself ran the RACE reads through MiXCR, one entry per CDR3 protein. This repertoire shows around 160,000 distinct CDR3 sequences, around 15% found once; its top ten account for about 1.7%. As for time point: patch test 1, 2 weeks after DPC sensitization. Described treatment: therapeutic diphenylcyclopropenone sensitization with weekly scalp DPC. Specimen: whole blood, collected in connection with sensitization to the hapten diphenylcyclopropenone (DPC). The receptor's source is a woman in her twenties or thirties with alopecia areata. Some clones in this sample may be carry-over from other donors' samples.

In DNA form, the CDR3 reads TGCAGCGTTGATAAGCGGGGGGGTATGTCCGAAGAGACCCAGTACTTC. As protein: CSVDKRGGMSEETQYF. The V gene is TRBV29-1, the J gene TRBJ2-5, with TRBD2 matching 10 bases. The germline CDR1 and CDR2 sequences are SQVTM and ANQGSEA. With 3 bases clipped from V and 3 bases from J, the junction kept 10 bases outside the gene matches. The CDR3 length is 16 residues.